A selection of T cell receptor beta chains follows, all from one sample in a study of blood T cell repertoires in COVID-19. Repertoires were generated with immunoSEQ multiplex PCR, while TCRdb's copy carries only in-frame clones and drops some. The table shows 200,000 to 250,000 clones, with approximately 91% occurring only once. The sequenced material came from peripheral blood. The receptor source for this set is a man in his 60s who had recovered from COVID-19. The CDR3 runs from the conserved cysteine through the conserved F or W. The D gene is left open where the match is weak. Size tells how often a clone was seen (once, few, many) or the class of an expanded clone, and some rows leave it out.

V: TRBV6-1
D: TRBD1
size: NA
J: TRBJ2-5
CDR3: CASSEQGAGETQYF
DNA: TGTGCCAGCAGTGAGCAGGGGGCTGGGGAGACCCAGTACTTC

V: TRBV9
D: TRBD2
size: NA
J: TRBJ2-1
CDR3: CASSVDASGRGEQFF
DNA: TGTGCCAGCAGCGTAGATGCTAGCGGGCGGGGTGAGCAGTTCTTC

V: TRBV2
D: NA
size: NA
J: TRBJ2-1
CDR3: CASRTGVNEQFF
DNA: TGTGCCAGCAGAACCGGGGTCAATGAGCAGTTCTTC

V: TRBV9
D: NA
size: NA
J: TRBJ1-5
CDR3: CASSILPDSNQPQHF
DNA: TGTGCCAGCAGCATCCTGCCAGATAGCAATCAGCCCCAGCATTTT

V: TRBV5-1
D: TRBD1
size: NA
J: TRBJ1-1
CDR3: CASSSEGQGASEAFF
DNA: TGCGCCAGCAGCTCCGAGGGCCAGGGGGCCAGTGAAGCTTTCTTT

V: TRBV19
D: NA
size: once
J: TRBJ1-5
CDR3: CASSFEGISLNQPQHF
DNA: TGTGCCAGTAGCTTCGAGGGAATTTCCTTAAATCAGCCCCAGCATTTT

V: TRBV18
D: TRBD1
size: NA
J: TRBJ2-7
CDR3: CASSLDRDGREQYF
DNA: TGTGCCAGCTCACTTGACAGGGACGGTCGCGAGCAGTACTTC

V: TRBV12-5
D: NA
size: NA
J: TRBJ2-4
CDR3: CASGLAQMEYF
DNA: TGTGCTAGTGGTTTGGCCCAGATGGAGTACTTC

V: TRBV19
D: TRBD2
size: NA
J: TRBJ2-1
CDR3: CASSERKRGGQGYNEQFF
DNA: TGTGCCAGTAGTGAGAGAAAGCGGGGGGGCCAGGGCTACAATGAGCAGTTCTTC

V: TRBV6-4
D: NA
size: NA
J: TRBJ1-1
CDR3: CASSDSITSSEAFF
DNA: TGTGCCAGCAGTGACTCGATAACTAGCTCTGAAGCTTTCTTT

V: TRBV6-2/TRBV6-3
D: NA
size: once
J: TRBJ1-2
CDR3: CASSFGGGAPTYGYTF
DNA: TGTGCCAGCAGTTTTGGGGGCGGAGCCCCTACCTATGGCTACACCTTC

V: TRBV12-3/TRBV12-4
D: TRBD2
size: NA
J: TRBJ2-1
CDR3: CASSLSGVNEQFF
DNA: TGTGCCAGCAGCTTAAGCGGGGTAAATGAGCAGTTCTTC

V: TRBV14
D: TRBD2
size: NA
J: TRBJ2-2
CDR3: CASSRSGRASAGELFF
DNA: TGTGCCAGCAGCCGTAGCGGGAGGGCGTCCGCCGGGGAGCTGTTTTTT

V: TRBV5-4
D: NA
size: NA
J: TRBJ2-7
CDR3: CASSLAGGTGEQYF
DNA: TGTGCCAGCAGCTTGGCGGGCGGAACGGGAGAGCAGTACTTC

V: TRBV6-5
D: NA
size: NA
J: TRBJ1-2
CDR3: CASSYSGSRAYGYTF
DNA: TGTGCCAGCAGTTACTCGGGCAGCAGGGCCTATGGCTACACCTTC

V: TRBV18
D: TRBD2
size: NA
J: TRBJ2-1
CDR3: CASSGRTSGRAQQFF
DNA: TGTGCCAGCTCAGGACGGACTAGCGGGAGGGCCCAGCAGTTCTTC

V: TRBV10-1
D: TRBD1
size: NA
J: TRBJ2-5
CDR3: CASSDRTGSTTIQETQYF
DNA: TGCGCCAGCAGTGATAGGACAGGCTCCACCACAATCCAAGAGACCCAGTACTTC

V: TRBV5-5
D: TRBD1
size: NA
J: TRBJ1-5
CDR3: CASSEGTGDQPQHF
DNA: TGTGCCAGCAGCGAAGGGACAGGGGATCAGCCCCAGCATTTT

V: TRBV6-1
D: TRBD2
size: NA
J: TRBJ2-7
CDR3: CASSEARILAGREQYF
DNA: TGTGCCAGCAGTGAAGCCAGGATCCTAGCGGGGCGCGAGCAGTACTTC

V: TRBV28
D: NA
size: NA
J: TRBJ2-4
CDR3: CASSLQGAKNIQYF
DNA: TGTGCCAGCAGTTTGCAGGGGGCCAAAAACATTCAGTACTTC

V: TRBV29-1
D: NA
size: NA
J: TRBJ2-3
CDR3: CSGLPFKGGKGAPGDTQYF
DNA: TGCAGCGGACTCCCATTTAAAGGGGGAAAAGGGGCCCCAGGAGATACGCAGTATTTT

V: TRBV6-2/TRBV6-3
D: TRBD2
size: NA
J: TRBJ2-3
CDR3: CASSFSAGGRTSTDTQYF
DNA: TGTGCCAGCAGTTTTAGCGCGGGGGGCCGAACTAGCACAGATACGCAGTATTTT

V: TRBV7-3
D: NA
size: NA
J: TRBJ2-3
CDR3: CASSLPGGTQYF
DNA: TGTGCCAGCAGCTTACCGGGGGGCACGCAGTATTTT

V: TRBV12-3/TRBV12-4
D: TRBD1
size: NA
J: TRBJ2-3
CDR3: CASSWDRVDTQYF
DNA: TGTGCCAGCAGCTGGGACAGGGTCGATACGCAGTATTTT

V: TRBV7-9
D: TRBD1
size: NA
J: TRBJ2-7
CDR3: CASSLDRRNSGQYF
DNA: TGTGCCAGCAGCTTGGACAGGAGAAATTCCGGGCAGTACTTC

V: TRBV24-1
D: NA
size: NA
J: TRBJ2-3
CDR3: CATSDLKEYTDTQYF
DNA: TGTGCCACCAGTGATTTAAAGGAGTACACAGATACGCAGTATTTT

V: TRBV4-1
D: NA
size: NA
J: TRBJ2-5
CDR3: CASSQGPGIETQYF
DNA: TGCGCCAGCAGCCAAGGTCCAGGGATAGAGACCCAGTACTTC

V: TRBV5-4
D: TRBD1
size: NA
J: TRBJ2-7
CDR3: CASSYRDRAYEQYF
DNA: TGTGCCAGCAGCTATCGGGACAGGGCATACGAGCAGTACTTC

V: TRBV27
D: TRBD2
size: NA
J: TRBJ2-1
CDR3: CASSAPRSGGANEQFF
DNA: TGTGCCAGCAGTGCCCCCCGGAGCGGGGGGGCTAATGAGCAGTTCTTC

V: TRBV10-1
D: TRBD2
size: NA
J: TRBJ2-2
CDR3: CASRGVNTGELFF
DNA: TGCGCCAGCCGGGGGGTGAACACCGGGGAGCTGTTTTTT

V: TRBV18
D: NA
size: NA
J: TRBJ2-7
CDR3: CASSPTPPGSSYEQYF
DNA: TGTGCCAGCTCACCAACTCCCCCGGGGTCTTCCTACGAGCAGTACTTC

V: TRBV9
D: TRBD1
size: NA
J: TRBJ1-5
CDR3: CASSPNLMTGRNQPQHF
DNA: TGTGCCAGCAGCCCCAACCTTATGACAGGGCGCAATCAGCCCCAGCATTTT

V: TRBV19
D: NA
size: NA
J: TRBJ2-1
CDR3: CASIPEAGYNEQFF
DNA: TGTGCCAGTATCCCGGAGGCGGGGTACAATGAGCAGTTCTTC

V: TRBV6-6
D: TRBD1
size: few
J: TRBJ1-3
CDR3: CASSTTGGSGNTIYF
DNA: TGTGCCAGCAGTACGACAGGGGGCTCTGGAAACACCATATATTTT

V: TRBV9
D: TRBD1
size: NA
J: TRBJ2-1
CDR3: CASSVRDRQYNEQFF
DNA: TGTGCCAGCAGCGTCCGGGACAGGCAGTACAATGAGCAGTTCTTC